The sequence of this T cell receptor (beta chain) was determined in a study of blood T cell repertoires in COVID-19. V was cut by 6 bases and J by 4 bases, with 4 bases left in between. The CDR3 is 11 residues long. Clones were sequenced by immunoSEQ multiplex PCR, and TCRdb holds only the in-frame ones, with some missing. The table records about 50,000 clones, 85% to 90% of them present only once. The sample holds a few counts of this clone. The sequenced sample consisted of peripheral blood. The sequence was collected from a man aged 55 to 70 with acute or convalescent COVID-19. The chain is built from TRBV12-3 or TRBV12-4 and TRBJ2-1, with unresolved D. CDR3 DNA sequence: TGTGCCAGCAGCAAATACAATGAGCAGTTCTTC. It specifies CASSKYNEQFF.